These 20 T cell receptor beta chains share one sample of origin, sequenced in a study of Tregs in tolerant kidney transplant recipients. Clones were read by immunoSEQ multiplex PCR, and TCRdb kept only the in-frame ones, dropping some. The sample has 90,000 to 130,000 clones; around 89% are singletons. This specimen was CD4+ T cells from blood, taken before the transplant. The receptors originated from a human donor who received a combined kidney and bone marrow transplant.

This chain links TRBV30 with TRBJ1-4, with a possible D match to TRBD1 (6 bases). Trimming left V 4 bases short and J 7 bases short, with 13 bases between. Germline V lookup: CDR1 GTSNPN, CDR2 SVGIG (reference sequence). The CDR3 consists of 13 residues. The CDR3 nucleotides read TGTGCCTGGAAGCAGGGGAAGGTTGAAAAACTGTTTTTT. It encodes CAWKQGKVEKLFF.

The CDR3 nucleotides are TGTGCCAGCAGCTTTTTACGGCAGGGATACACTGAAGCTTTCTTT. It specifies CASSFLRQGYTEAFF. V usage is TRBV7-9 and J usage is TRBJ1-1, with D possibly matching TRBD1 (5 bases). The CDR3 spans 15 residues. Germline V gene data show CDR1 as SEHNR and CDR2 as FQNEAQ (reference sequence). The V and J ends lost 3 bases and 3 bases respectively, with 14 bases between them.

The V call is TRBV10-3, the J call TRBJ1-3; 7 bases map to TRBD1. V was pared by 4 bases and J by 5 bases, with 8 bases of the junction left unmatched. Germline V gives CDR1 ENHRY, CDR2 SYGVKD. This CDR3 is 15 amino acids long. The CDR3 region is CAISGGQKDRNTIYF. The CDR3 nucleotides read TGTGCCATCAGTGGGGGACAGAAGGATAGAAACACCATATATTTT.

The V and J genes are TRBV10-1 and TRBJ1-2, with D hard to call. Trimming removed 8 bases at V and 3 bases at J, with 13 bases between. CDR1 is WNHNN and CDR2 is SYGVQD in the germline V gene (reference sequence). The CDR3 sequence is 13 residues long. CDR3 sequence (DNA): TGCGCCAGCTCCGTCGGGGTAGACTATGGCTACACCTTC. It translates to CASSVGVDYGYTF.

This chain uses TRBV5-1 with TRBJ2-7; a weak D match, TRBD2 (5 bases). CDR1 SGHRS and CDR2 YFSETQ come from the germline V gene. The ends were cut back, 0 bases at V and 4 bases at J, with 20 bases in the middle. The CDR3 totals 17 residues. This chain's CDR3 is CASSLARGGTPPYEQYF. CDR3 sequence (DNA): TGCGCCAGCAGCTTGGCTAGAGGAGGCACCCCTCCTTACGAGCAGTACTTC.

The chain links TRBV18 to TRBJ1-1, with D uncertain. The CDR3 is 12 residues long. Germline CDR1 reads KGHSH; CDR2 reads LQKENI. V was shortened by 4 bases and J by 0 bases, with 3 bases between the two germline ends. The chain's CDR3 is CASSLMNTEAFF. As DNA, the CDR3 is TGTGCCAGCTCACTAATGAACACTGAAGCTTTCTTT.

The chain uses TRBV10-2 and TRBJ1-1; D remains unclear. Germline lookup yields CDR1 WSHSY and CDR2 SAAADI. The CDR3 consists of 15 residues. The V and J ends lost 4 bases and 6 bases respectively, with 18 bases between them. The CDR3 DNA follows: TGCGCCAGCAGTGGCTCAGGTCGAAGTGGGTCTGAAGCTTTCTTT. The encoded protein is CASSGSGRSGSEAFF.

The V and J genes are TRBV18 and TRBJ2-3; 10 bases match TRBD2. In germline, CDR1 is KGHSH, CDR2 LQKENI. The CDR3 runs 15 residues. V was pared by 4 bases and J by 4 bases, with 5 bases of the junction left unmatched. Written as DNA, the CDR3 is TGTGCCAGCTCACTCGGACTAGCGGACCCAGATACGCAGTATTTT. This codes for CASSLGLADPDTQYF.

The V and J genes are TRBV11-2 and TRBJ2-3; D is ambiguous. V was pared by 3 bases and J by 7 bases, with 14 bases between. The CDR3 spans 14 residues. CDR1 and CDR2 (germline): SGHAT, FQNNGV. The CDR3 reads CASSLGLNPHTQYF. Written as DNA, the CDR3 is TGTGCCAGCAGCTTGGGCCTTAACCCACATACGCAGTATTTT.

The chain carries TRBV2 and TRBJ2-5; TRBD1 agrees at 7 bases. The CDR3 runs 16 residues. CDR1 and CDR2 (germline): SNHLY, FYNNEI. Trimming removed 4 bases from V and 2 bases from J; junction bases left unmatched: 10. The CDR3 loop is CASSGLRDSSQETQYF. Written as DNA, the CDR3 is TGTGCCAGCAGTGGGCTACGGGACAGTTCTCAAGAGACCCAGTACTTC.

The chain links TRBV5-1 to TRBJ2-3; 8 bases are shared with TRBD1. Germline CDR1 SGHRS, CDR2 YFSETQ. The V and J ends lost 1 base and 3 bases, in that order; junction bases with no gene match: 7. The CDR3 length is 16 residues. The CDR3 sequence: CASSLIPGGATDTQYF. The CDR3 region has the DNA TGCGCCAGCAGCTTGATCCCAGGGGGCGCGACAGATACGCAGTATTTT.

The chain joins TRBV18 to TRBJ2-2; D is unresolved. The V end lost 0 bases, the J end lost 1 base, and 18 bases lay between the germline ends. The CDR3 consists of 19 residues. Germline assignment: CDR1 KGHSH and CDR2 LQKENI. The DNA for the CDR3 is TGTGCCAGCTCACCACCCAGACTCTCCATACGAAAGAACACCGGGGAGCTGTTTTTT. This sequence encodes CASSPPRLSIRKNTGELFF.

V usage is TRBV5-6 and J usage is TRBJ1-1; possibly TRBD1 for D (5 bases). Trimming left V 0 bases short and J 5 bases short, with 11 bases between. The CDR3 spans 14 residues. Per the germline V gene, CDR1 is SGHDT and CDR2 is YYEEEE. CDR3 sequence (DNA): TGTGCCAGCAGCTTGGTTGACAGCCGGACTGAAGCTTTCTTT. It specifies CASSLVDSRTEAFF.

This sequence joins TRBV11-2 and TRBJ2-1; TRBD2 might be the D (5 bases). This CDR3 is built from 15 residues. CDR1 and CDR2 (germline): SGHAT, FQNNGV. Trimming removed 5 bases from V and 4 bases from J, with 15 bases in between. The CDR3 is CASSPERERYNEQFF. The DNA for the CDR3 is TGTGCCAGCAGCCCCGAGAGGGAGCGGTACAATGAGCAGTTCTTC.

The chain recombines TRBV7-6 with TRBJ2-1; D might be TRBD1 (5 bases). The CDR3 has 15 amino acids. Trimming pared 4 bases from V and 5 bases from J, leaving 15 bases between. Germline V gene lookup returns CDR1 SGHVS and CDR2 FNYEAQ. CDR3 in DNA: TGTGCCAGCAGCTCCCAGGGTGGACCAAACAATGAGCAGTTCTTC. Translating it yields CASSSQGGPNNEQFF.

This clone has a single count. This chain connects TRBV4-1 to TRBJ2-7, with 12 bases lining up with TRBD2. Germline V CDR1 and CDR2: MGHRA, YSYEKL. Germline trimming cut 4 bases from V and 4 bases from J; bases unmatched to any gene: 8. This CDR3 is built from 16 residues. Here the CDR3 DNA reads TGCGCCAGCAGCCCAACACTAGCGGGAGGCACTTACGAGCAGTACTTC. This codes for CASSPTLAGGTYEQYF.

V and J are TRBV7-9 and TRBJ2-7; 9 nucleotides match TRBD2. Germline values: CDR1 SEHNR, CDR2 FQNEAQ (reference sequence). J was trimmed by 3 bases and V by 5 bases; bases with no gene match: 11. There are 16 residues in the CDR3. DNA for the CDR3: TGTGCCAGCAGCCCTACGACTAGCGGAAGTGACTACGAGCAGTACTTC. It is translated as CASSPTTSGSDYEQYF.

This clone has more than one count but fewer than ten. The chain employs TRBV9 and TRBJ2-2; 7 nucleotides line up with TRBD1. The CDR3 spans 14 residues. Germline CDR1 reads SGDLS; CDR2 reads YYNGEE. The trim removed 3 bases at V and 3 bases at J, leaving 2 bases unmatched. CDR3 region: CASSAGQYTGELFF. As DNA, the CDR3 is TGTGCCAGCAGCGCGGGACAGTACACCGGGGAGCTGTTTTTT.

The chain recombines TRBV10-3 with TRBJ1-2; the match to TRBD1 covers 9 bases. The V segment lost 4 bases and the J segment 5 bases; nucleotides outside the gene matches: 5. This CDR3 has 14 residues. The germline CDR1 and CDR2 sequences are ENHRY and SYGVKD. CDR3 loop: CAISGGGQGYGYTF. CDR3 nucleotides: TGTGCCATCAGTGGCGGGGGACAGGGTTATGGCTACACCTTC.

The chain combines TRBV18 with TRBJ2-4; tentatively, D is TRBD2 (7 bases). The germline V gene has CDR1 KGHSH and CDR2 LQKENI. This CDR3 is 16 amino acids long. Trimming cost V 1 base and J 1 base, with 11 bases left between them. The CDR3 nucleotides read TGTGCCAGCTCACCACGGGGGGGCCTCGCCAAAAACATTCAGTACTTC. Protein product: CASSPRGGLAKNIQYF.